Listed below are T cell receptor beta chains from one sample, sequenced in a study of T cell responses to AZD1222 COVID-19 vaccine. Sequencing was performed with immunoSEQ multiplex PCR; in TCRdb, only in-frame clones are kept and a portion is missing. The table has 65,000 to 70,000 clones, roughly 85% seen once. The sequencing used peripheral blood, collected 28 days after the second AZD1222 dose. These receptors were obtained from an adult who received the AZD1222 COVID-19 vaccine. The CDR3 runs from the conserved cysteine through the conserved F or W. Fields, in order: J gene, V gene, D gene, clone size, CDR3 DNA, CDR3 protein. A D gene is named only where the DNA matches it firmly. The size field is filled for only some rows; it gives once, few, many or a size class.

>TRBJ2-2|TRBV30|TRBD2|-
TGTGCCTGGGGGACTAGGAACCTAGAGCTGTTTTTT
CAWGTRNLELFF
>TRBJ1-1|TRBV18|-|-
TGTGCCAGCTCATTACAGTACAACACTGAAGCTTTCTTT
CASSLQYNTEAFF
>TRBJ1-2|TRBV11-3|-|-
TGTGCCAGCAGCTACAGGGACTATGGCTACACCTTC
CASSYRDYGYTF
>TRBJ2-7|TRBV2|-|-
TGTGCCAGCATTCGCGGGGGCGCGGGGCCCTACGAGCAGTACTTC
CASIRGGAGPYEQYF
>TRBJ1-5|TRBV15|-|-
TGTGCCACCAGCAGATTACAGGTTGATCAGCCCCAGCATTTT
CATSRLQVDQPQHF
>TRBJ2-7|TRBV14|TRBD2|-
TGTGCCAGCAGCCTCCTCGCTAGCGGGAGCCACGAGCAGTACTTC
CASSLLASGSHEQYF
>TRBJ2-7|TRBV27|-|-
TGTGCCTCCCGGAGAGGAATCCACGAGCAGTACTTC
CASRRGIHEQYF
>TRBJ1-2|TRBV4-1|-|-
TGCGCCAGCAGCCAAGTGCGGGTATCGGACTATGGCTACACCTTC
CASSQVRVSDYGYTF
>TRBJ1-5|TRBV7-2|-|-
TGTGCCAGCAGCTTAGGGAATAGTCAGCCCCAGCATTTT
CASSLGNSQPQHF
>TRBJ2-7|TRBV11-3|TRBD1|once
TGTGCCAGCAGCTTCATTGACAGGGCATCCTACGAGCAGTACTTC
CASSFIDRASYEQYF
>TRBJ2-7|TRBV7-6|-|medium-sized
TGTGCCAGCAGCGCCCCGGGCAGGGTTGAGCAGTACTTC
CASSAPGRVEQYF
>TRBJ1-2|TRBV11-2|-|-
TGTGCCAGCAGCCCCCTAGGATCCTATGGCTACACCTTC
CASSPLGSYGYTF
>TRBJ2-2|TRBV10-3|-|-
TGTGCCATCAACTACGGGAACACCGGGGAGCTGTTTTTT
CAINYGNTGELFF
>TRBJ1-2|TRBV6-5|-|once
TGTGCCAGCAGTTACAGGGGGGAGTACTATGGCTACACCTTC
CASSYRGEYYGYTF
>TRBJ2-3|TRBV30|TRBD2|-
TGTGCCTGGAGTGCGGGAGGGCGATCCACAGATACGCAGTATTTT
CAWSAGGRSTDTQYF
>TRBJ2-7|TRBV10-3|-|once
TGTGCCATCAGTGAGTCAAGGGCCCTCTACGAGCAGTACTTC
CAISESRALYEQYF
>TRBJ1-2|TRBV3-1/TRBV3-2|TRBD1|few
TGTGCCAGCAGCGGACAGGGTCTACAGGGCTACACCTTC
CASSGQGLQGYTF
>TRBJ2-1|TRBV12-5|-|once
TGTGCTAGTGCCCAGCGGCGGTACCCTGGGAATGAGCAGTTCTTC
CASAQRRYPGNEQFF
>TRBJ1-1|TRBV19|TRBD1|-
TGTGCCAGTAGTGTGGGTGGACAGGGGAATGAAGCTTTCTTT
CASSVGGQGNEAFF
>TRBJ1-6|TRBV4-1|-|-
TGCGCCAGCAGCCGAGAGACAGGATATAATTCACCCCTCCACTTT
CASSRETGYNSPLHF
>TRBJ2-3|TRBV7-8|TRBD2|-
TGTGCCAGCAGTTTAGCGGGGAAACCAGATACGCAGTATTTT
CASSLAGKPDTQYF
>TRBJ2-3|TRBV7-8|TRBD2|-
TGTGCCAGCATCGCGGGGGGGCCTGTAGATACGCAGTATTTT
CASIAGGPVDTQYF
>TRBJ2-3|TRBV7-9|-|-
TGTGCCAGCAGCTTCGGGTTCACAGATACGCAGTATTTT
CASSFGFTDTQYF
>TRBJ1-3|TRBV9|-|-
TGTGCCAGCAGCGTAGCAGAAACTGGAAACACCATATATTTT
CASSVAETGNTIYF
>TRBJ1-4|TRBV19|-|-
TGTGCCAGTAGTATCGGCAGGGAACTGTTTTTT
CASSIGRELFF
>TRBJ1-5|TRBV30|-|once
TGTGCCTGGAGTGCCGACAGCAATCAGCCCCAGCATTTT
CAWSADSNQPQHF
>TRBJ2-3|TRBV18|-|-
TGTGCCAGCTCACCAGAGGGGGGAATGGATACGCAGTATTTT
CASSPEGGMDTQYF
>TRBJ2-1|TRBV5-1|TRBD2|-
TGCGCCAGCAACGGACTAGCGACCAATGAGCAGTTCTTC
CASNGLATNEQFF
>TRBJ1-5|TRBV7-8|TRBD1|-
TGTGCCAGCAGCTCGGACAGGGGGCCTGGCCAGCCCCAGCATTTT
CASSSDRGPGQPQHF
>TRBJ1-1|TRBV27|-|-
TGTGCCAGCAGTCCCCGGGGAGGTCTCTTCACTGAAGCTTTCTTT
CASSPRGGLFTEAFF
>TRBJ2-5|TRBV3-1/TRBV3-2|TRBD2|once
TGTGCCAGCAGCCCTGGACTAGCGGGGGGGCCGGTTTCGAAGACCCAGTACTTC
CASSPGLAGGPVSKTQYF
>TRBJ1-2|TRBV6-5|-|-
TGTGCCAGCAGCCAGGGGATCGACTATGGCTACACCTTC
CASSQGIDYGYTF